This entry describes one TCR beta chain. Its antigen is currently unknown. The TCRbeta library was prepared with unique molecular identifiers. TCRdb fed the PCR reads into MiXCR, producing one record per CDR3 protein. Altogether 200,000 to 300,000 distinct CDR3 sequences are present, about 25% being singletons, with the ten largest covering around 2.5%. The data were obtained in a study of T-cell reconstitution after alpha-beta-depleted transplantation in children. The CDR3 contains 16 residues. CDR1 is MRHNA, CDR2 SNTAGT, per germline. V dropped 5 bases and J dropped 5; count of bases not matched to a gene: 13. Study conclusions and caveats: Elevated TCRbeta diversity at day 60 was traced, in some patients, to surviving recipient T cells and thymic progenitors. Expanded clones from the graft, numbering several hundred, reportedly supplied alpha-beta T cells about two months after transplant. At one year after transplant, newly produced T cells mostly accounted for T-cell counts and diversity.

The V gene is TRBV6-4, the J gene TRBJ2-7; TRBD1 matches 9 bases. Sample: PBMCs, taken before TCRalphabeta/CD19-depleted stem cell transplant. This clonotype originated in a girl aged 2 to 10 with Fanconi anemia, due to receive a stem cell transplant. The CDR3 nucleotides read TGTGCCAGCAGTCCGGGACAGGGAAAAGGACGGAACGAGCAGTACTTC. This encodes CASSPGQGKGRNEQYF.